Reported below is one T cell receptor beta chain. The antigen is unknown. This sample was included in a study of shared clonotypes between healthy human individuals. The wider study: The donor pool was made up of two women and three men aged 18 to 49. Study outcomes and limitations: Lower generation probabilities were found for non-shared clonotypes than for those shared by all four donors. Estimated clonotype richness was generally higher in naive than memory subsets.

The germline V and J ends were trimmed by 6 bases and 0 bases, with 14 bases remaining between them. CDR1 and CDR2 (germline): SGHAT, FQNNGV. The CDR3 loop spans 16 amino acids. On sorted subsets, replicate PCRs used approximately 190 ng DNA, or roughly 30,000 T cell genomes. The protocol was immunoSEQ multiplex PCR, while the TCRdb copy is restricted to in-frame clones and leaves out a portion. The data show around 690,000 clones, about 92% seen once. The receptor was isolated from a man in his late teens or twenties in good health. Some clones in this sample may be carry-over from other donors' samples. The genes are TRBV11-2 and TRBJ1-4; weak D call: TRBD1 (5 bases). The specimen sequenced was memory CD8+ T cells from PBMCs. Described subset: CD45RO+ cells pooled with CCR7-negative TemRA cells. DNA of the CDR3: TGTGCCAGCAGTCATAAGGGACGTTCAACTAATGAAAAACTGTTTTTT. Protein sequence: CASSHKGRSTNEKLFF. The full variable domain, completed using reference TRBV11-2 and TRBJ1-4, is EAGVAQSPRYKIIEKRQSVAFWCNPISGHATLYWYQQILGQGPKLLIQFQNNGVVDDSQLPKDRFSAERLKGVDSTLKIQPAKLEDSAVYLCASSHKGRSTNEKLFFGSGTQLSVL.